The clone carrying this TCR beta chain was picked up one time. The data belong to a study of blood T cell repertoires in COVID-19. Some clones are missing from TCRdb's copy, which holds only in-frame ones; the method was immunoSEQ multiplex PCR. The sample records some 290,000 clones, roughly 88% being singletons. Germline CDR1 is SGHNT and CDR2 is YYREEE (reference sequence). The CDR3 covers 14 residues. J gave up 1 base and V 4 bases, and 4 bases lay outside the gene matches. Sequencing input: PBMCs or T cells enriched from blood (not recorded which). This rearrangement joins TRBV5-4 to TRBJ1-1; 7 nucleotides line up with TRBD1. The source of this sequence is a woman aged 40 to 55 with acute COVID-19. CDR3 amino acids: CASSIGTANTEAFF. The DNA for the CDR3 is TGTGCCAGCAGCATAGGGACAGCGAACACTGAAGCTTTCTTT. The entire variable domain, with the rest obtained from reference TRBV5-4 and TRBJ1-1, is as follows: ETGVTQSPTHLIKTRGQQVTLRCSSQSGHNTVSWYQQALGQGPQFIFQYYREEENGRGNFPPRFSGLQFPNYSSELNVNALELDDSALYLCASSIGTANTEAFFGQGTRLTVV.